This entry lists 31 T cell receptor beta chains sequenced from one sample in a study of cytomegalovirus exposure and HLA in healthy donors. The PCR had 60 Vbeta and 13 Jbeta primers. Generated by immunoSEQ multiplex PCR, the TCRdb table keeps only in-frame clones and is missing some. The data contain over 150,000 clones, approximately 71% of them singletons. The sequenced sample consisted of PBMCs. The receptors here all came from a male donor in good health and CMV-seronegative.

The chain combines TRBV4-1 with TRBJ2-7; 12 nucleotides align to TRBD2. Germline lookup yields CDR1 MGHRA and CDR2 YSYEKL. The CDR3 covers 16 residues. V lost 0 bases to trimming and J lost 5 bases; unmatched junction nucleotides: 5. CDR3 sequence reads: CASSQELAGGQDEQYF. The CDR3, as DNA: TGCGCCAGCAGCCAAGAGCTAGCGGGAGGGCAGGACGAGCAGTACTTC.

As to this clone: The identical CDR3 is also encoded by other nucleotide sequences in the sample. The CDR3 here is CASSLAGDTEAFF. CDR3 nucleotide sequence: TGCGCCAGCAGCTTGGCAGGGGACACTGAAGCTTTCTTT. The rearrangement uses TRBV5-1 and TRBJ1-1; possibly TRBD1 for D (6 bases). The CDR3 spans 13 residues. V gave up 0 bases and J gave up 3 bases, with 6 bases separating them. Germline CDR1 SGHRS, CDR2 YFSETQ. Supplemented by reference TRBV5-1 and TRBJ1-1, the full variable domain reads KAGVTQTPRYLIKTRGQQVTLSCSPISGHRSVSWYQQTPGQGLQFLFEYFSETQRNKGNFPGRFSGRQFSNSRSEMNVSTLELGDSALYLCASSLAGDTEAFFGQGTRLTVV.

The rearrangement joins TRBV5-1 to TRBJ2-1; D is undetermined. Germline V lookup: CDR1 SGHRS, CDR2 YFSETQ. The CDR3 is 13 residues long. The V and J ends lost 0 bases and 7 bases respectively, with 8 bases between them. Written as DNA, the CDR3 is TGCGCCAGCAGCTTGGGGCCAACAAATGAGCAGTTCTTC. Translated, it gives CASSLGPTNEQFF.

V gene TRBV4-2 combines with J gene TRBJ2-7; TRBD1 matches 9 bases. Germline V CDR1 and CDR2: LGHNA, YNFKEQ. The junction had 6 bases not matched to a gene; V was cut back by 2 bases and J by 4 bases. CDR3 length equals 15 residues. CDR3 in amino acids: CASSQSTGGVYEQYF. CDR3 nucleotides: TGTGCCAGCAGCCAAAGCACAGGGGGCGTGTACGAGCAGTACTTC.

The rearrangement uses TRBV9 and TRBJ2-1; 7 bases are a match to TRBD2. This CDR3 has 15 residues. V was pared by 7 bases and J by 5 bases, with 12 bases of the junction left unmatched. The germline gives CDR1 SGDLS, CDR2 YYNGEE. CDR3: CASAASGNTHNEQFF. CDR3 coding DNA: TGTGCCAGCGCGGCGAGCGGGAACACCCACAATGAGCAGTTCTTC.

This sequence joins TRBV27 and TRBJ1-6; 11 nucleotides line up with TRBD1. The CDR3 is made up of 14 amino acids. J was trimmed by 10 bases and V by 10 bases; bases with no gene match: 9. Germline CDR1 and CDR2: MNHEY and SMNVEV (reference sequence). The DNA of the CDR3 is TGTGCCACTAGCAAGGGACAGGGGGGATCACCCCTCCACTTT. It codes for CATSKGQGGSPLHF.

The chain joins TRBV6-5 to TRBJ2-6; D call uncertain. This CDR3 has 15 residues. Germline CDR1 reads MNHEY; CDR2 reads SVGAGI. The germline V and J ends were trimmed by 6 bases and 0 bases, with 9 bases remaining between them. The CDR3 coding sequence is TGTGCCAGCAGAGAGGTAACCTCTGGGGCCAACGTCCTGACTTTC. This encodes CASREVTSGANVLTF.

V and J are TRBV7-8 and TRBJ1-5; D uncertain. With 5 bases removed from V and 6 bases from J, the gap between germline ends came to 17 bases. From germline, CDR1 is SGHVS and CDR2 FQNEAQ. There are 15 residues in the CDR3. CDR3 sequence reads: CASSVAGLGSQPQHF. As DNA, the CDR3 is TGTGCCAGCAGCGTTGCGGGTCTGGGGAGTCAGCCCCAGCATTTT.

On this clone: One end of the junction is discordant with germline, which a read error may explain. The chain links TRBV11-2 to TRBJ2-7; D perhaps matches TRBD1 (6 bases). The CDR3 is made up of 15 amino acids. Germline V gene data show CDR1 as SGHAT and CDR2 as FQNNGV. For the CDR3, the DNA is TGTGCCAGCACCTTAGTCTCCGACACAGGGAACGAGCAGTACTTC. Protein: CASTLVSDTGNEQYF.

In this sample, this clone turned up a few times. Distinct nucleotide sequences in the sample also encode this CDR3. The chain employs TRBV4-1 and TRBJ1-3, with TRBD1 matching 8 bases. This CDR3 spans 15 amino acids. V was pared by 7 bases and J by 0 bases, with 5 bases of the junction left unmatched. Per the germline V gene, CDR1 is MGHRA and CDR2 is YSYEKL. The CDR3 reads CASTSDRGSGNTIYF. Here the CDR3 DNA reads TGCGCCAGCACCTCAGACAGGGGCTCTGGAAACACCATATATTTT.

This clone has a handful of counts. J is TRBJ1-4 and V is TRBV5-4; 7 bases are a match to TRBD1. This CDR3 comprises 13 residues. Trimming took 4 bases from V and 8 from J; bases not matched to a gene: 5. Germline assignment: CDR1 SGHNT and CDR2 YYREEE (reference sequence). The CDR3 DNA follows: TGTGCCAGCAGCCCCGGGACAGAAGAAAAACTGTTTTTT. It translates to CASSPGTEEKLFF.

This chain links TRBV2 with TRBJ2-7; 11 positions agree with TRBD1. CDR1 and CDR2 (germline): SNHLY, FYNNEI. The CDR3 consists of 14 residues. Trimming took 6 bases from V and 5 from J; bases not matched to a gene: 6. CDR3 in DNA: TGTGCCAGCAGACCGGGACAGGGGGTTAACGAGCAGTACTTC. Translation: CASRPGQGVNEQYF.

The gene calls are TRBV9 and TRBJ2-3, with 7 bases identical to TRBD2. The V gene end was trimmed by 3 bases and the J gene end by 3 bases; junction bases not matched to a gene: 7. The length of the CDR3 is 15 residues. Germline V lookup: CDR1 SGDLS, CDR2 YYNGEE. The CDR3 nucleotides are TGTGCCAGCAGCGGCGGACTAGTTCGTACAGATACGCAGTATTTT. Translating gives CASSGGLVRTDTQYF.

This rearrangement joins TRBV19 to TRBJ1-3; D possibly corresponds to TRBD1 (5 bases). The CDR3 consists of 13 residues. Looked up from germline, CDR1 is LNHDA and CDR2 is SQIVND (reference sequence). V was pared by 5 bases and J by 11 bases, with 16 bases between. CDR3 DNA sequence: TGTGCCAGTAGTTTACAGGAGAACAGATCCATATATTTT. It translates to CASSLQENRSIYF.

This clone was counted a single time. The CDR3 loop reads CASSPPPGSPYEQYF. Written as DNA, the CDR3 is TGTGCCAGCAGCCCCCCTCCGGGGTCCCCCTACGAGCAGTACTTC. The V gene is TRBV7-9, the J gene TRBJ2-7; a possible D gene is TRBD2 (5 bases). V was pared by 5 bases and J by 2 bases, with 16 bases between. CDR3 length equals 15 residues. Germline CDR1 and CDR2: SEHNR and FQNEAQ (reference sequence).

V gene TRBV5-6 combines with J gene TRBJ1-1; a possible D gene is TRBD1 (6 bases). CDR3 size: 16 residues. The V and J ends lost 4 bases and 0 bases respectively, with 16 bases between them. CDR1 is SGHDT and CDR2 is YYEEEE in the germline V gene. Here the CDR3 reads CASSQDRSLLNTEAFF. DNA of the CDR3: TGTGCCAGCAGCCAAGACAGGTCGCTCTTGAACACTGAAGCTTTCTTT.

CDR3 sequence: CASSQGEAGGLDEQFF. The CDR3 bases are TGCGCCAGCAGCCAAGGAGAAGCGGGAGGGCTTGATGAGCAGTTCTTC. The V and J genes are TRBV4-3 and TRBJ2-1, with 10 nucleotides matching TRBD2. This CDR3 region has 16 residues. Germline CDR1 is LGHNA and CDR2 is YSLEER. V dropped 1 base and J dropped 8; count of bases not matched to a gene: 8.

The rearrangement uses TRBV6-5 and TRBJ1-1; D gene unclear. V gave up 5 bases and J gave up 6 bases, with 13 bases separating them. The CDR3 is made up of 13 amino acids. Germline V CDR1 and CDR2: MNHEY, SVGAGI. The CDR3 sequence is CASSRGFFAEAFF. CDR3 DNA sequence: TGTGCCAGCAGTCGAGGGTTTTTCGCTGAAGCTTTCTTT.

J is TRBJ1-2 and V is TRBV27; tentative D call: TRBD1 (6 bases). V was trimmed by 5 bases and J by 8 bases, leaving 18 bases between them. CDR3 length: 14 amino acids. Germline CDR1 MNHEY, CDR2 SMNVEV (reference sequence). DNA for the CDR3: TGTGCCAGCAGTCTGCGGGGGGCGGGTCGAGGCTACACCTTC. This codes for CASSLRGAGRGYTF.

This chain connects TRBV28 to TRBJ2-5; D unresolved. The last part of the DNA fits TRBJ2-7 better; the J call may be wrong. This CDR3 is built from 12 residues. Looked up from germline, CDR1 is MDHEN and CDR2 is SYDVKM. The CDR3 nucleotides read TGTGCCAGCAGTTTTGCTGTTTCCGAGCAGTACTTC. Translation gives CASSFAVSEQYF.

The table lists this clone with a count of one. The CDR3 here is CASSESYRSYEQYF. Written as DNA, the CDR3 is TGTGCCAGCAGTGAGTCCTATCGCTCCTACGAGCAGTACTTC. The chain couples TRBV2 to TRBJ2-7; D is undetermined. This CDR3 contains 14 residues. Trimming removed 3 bases at V and 0 bases at J, with 9 bases between. Germline V gene lookup returns CDR1 SNHLY and CDR2 FYNNEI.

This sequence joins TRBV30 and TRBJ2-5, with D hard to call. Trimming stripped 3 bases from V and 0 bases from J, with 8 bases between. Looked up from germline, CDR1 is GTSNPN and CDR2 is SVGIG (reference sequence). This CDR3 has 13 residues. The DNA for the CDR3 is TGTGCCTGGAGGCAGGCGTACCAAGAGACCCAGTACTTC. This codes for CAWRQAYQETQYF.

The chain uses TRBV6-5 and TRBJ2-6, with 7 bases fitting TRBD1. Germline lookup yields CDR1 MNHEY and CDR2 SVGAGI. Trimming at V came to 5 bases and at J to 2 bases, leaving 3 bases not matched to a gene. CDR3 length equals 15 residues. DNA for the CDR3: TGTGCCAGCAGTAGGACAGGCGCTGGGGCCAACGTCCTGACTTTC. Protein product: CASSRTGAGANVLTF.

V is TRBV6-5 and J is TRBJ2-7; 7 bases map to TRBD1. Losses at the gene ends were 4 bases for V and 2 bases for J; bases not matched to a gene: 8. The CDR3 is 15 amino acids. The V gene's germline CDR1 is MNHEY and CDR2 SVGAGI. The CDR3 sequence is CASSSQGVLAYEQYF. The CDR3 DNA reads TGTGCCAGCAGTTCGCAGGGGGTCCTTGCCTACGAGCAGTACTTC.

This clone was detected only once. An end of the junction differs from the germline gene, which may be a read error. CDR3 protein: CASSLVSPNVRGPLFF. The CDR3 coding sequence is TGTGCCAGCAGCTTAGTTTCTCCTAATGTCAGGGGCCCGCTATTTTTT. V usage is TRBV11-2 and J usage is TRBJ2-3; D might be TRBD1 (6 bases). The CDR3 spans 16 residues. Germline lookup yields CDR1 SGHAT and CDR2 FQNNGV.

The V and J genes are TRBV29-1 and TRBJ1-2; no reliable D call. This CDR3 spans 11 amino acids. Germline V gene sequence: CDR1 SQVTM, CDR2 ANQGSEA. V was clipped by 6 bases and J by 4 bases, with 9 bases between them. DNA of the CDR3: TGCAGCGTGGCGGGTTTCTATGGCTACACCTTC. Translated: CSVAGFYGYTF.

The chain combines TRBV4-3 with TRBJ2-3, with D maybe TRBD1 (6 bases). Trimming took 0 bases from V and 9 from J, leaving 22 bases between them. The CDR3 is 17 amino acids. Germline V gives CDR1 LGHNA, CDR2 YSLEER. In DNA form, the CDR3 reads TGCGCCAGCAGCCAAGATGTCCTCAACAGAGGGGGTGAAACGCAGTATTTT. Encoded protein: CASSQDVLNRGGETQYF.

This chain joins TRBV6-5 and TRBJ2-7, with 7 bases identical to TRBD2. With V trimmed by 7 bases and J by 2 bases, 5 bases remained unmatched. CDR1 and CDR2 (germline): MNHEY, SVGAGI. This CDR3 comprises 13 residues. Here the CDR3 DNA reads TGTGCCAGCACGGCGGGAGCCACCTACGAGCAGTACTTC. It yields the protein CASTAGATYEQYF.

The table lists this clone with a count of one. V and J are TRBV6-1 and TRBJ2-7; 9 bases agree with TRBD1. The germline V gene encodes CDR1 MNHNS and CDR2 SASEGT. This CDR3 is 19 amino acids long. After removal of 2 bases from V and 1 base from J, the junction contained 15 bases not matched to a gene. The DNA of the CDR3 is TGTGCCAGCAGTGAAATCAGGCCGGGCCCCGACAGGGGGTCCTACGAGCAGTACTTC. It translates to CASSEIRPGPDRGSYEQYF.

The genes are TRBV6-6 and TRBJ1-1; D is perhaps TRBD1 (5 bases). V lost 7 bases and J lost 0, with 12 bases in between. The V gene's germline CDR1 is MNHNY and CDR2 SVGAGI (reference sequence). This CDR3 is built from 14 residues. CDR3 protein: CASTSGIMNTEAFF. The CDR3 DNA follows: TGTGCCAGCACTTCAGGGATCATGAACACTGAAGCTTTCTTT.

This clone was seen a few times. The chain employs TRBV4-2 and TRBJ2-3; D gene uncertain. CDR1 is LGHNA and CDR2 is YNFKEQ in the germline V gene. The CDR3 sequence is 13 residues long. V gave up 5 bases and J gave up 0 bases, with 6 bases separating them. The CDR3 DNA sequence: TGTGCCAGCAGCTCCTCTAGCACAGATACGCAGTATTTT. Translated: CASSSSSTDTQYF.